Listed here are 28 T cell receptor beta chains from one sample, sequenced in a study of T-cell reconstitution after alpha-beta-depleted transplantation in children (dated by TCRdb to 2015 to 2016). In light of the paper, this sample's treatment or condition label describes: allogeneic hematopoietic cell transplantation with graft depleted of TCRalphabeta T cells and CD19 B cells. Libraries were constructed by PCR. Sequenced using an Illumina HiSeq 2500. To normalize quantification of the TCRbeta repertoire, the TCR libraries were built with molecular barcoding that relied on unique molecular identifiers. TCRdb redid the processing of the public reads, applying fastp at Q25 and MiXCR, and retained in-frame beta chains. Rows are combined by CDR3 protein, so each entry shows the most common genes and DNA. In this sample the table shows under 300,000 distinct CDR3 sequences, approximately 10% of which occur a single time. 23% of the sample goes to the ten largest clones.

This material consisted of peripheral blood, taken 180 days after TCRalphabeta/CD19-depleted stem cell transplant. The source of these receptors is a male patient aged 2 to 10 who had a stem cell transplant for chronic granulomatous disease, so the T cells may come from the graft donor.

This clonotype has ten or more counts. The V call is TRBV21-1, the J call TRBJ2-7; the listed D gene, TRBD1, was not tested against the DNA. TRBV21-1 constitutes a pseudogene. CDR3 length: 13 amino acids. The CDR3 loop is CASRDRQAYEQYF. The CDR3 DNA follows: TGTGCCAGCAGGGATCGACAGGCCTACGAGCAGTACTTC.

In the case of this clonotype: With a much larger clone just one base away, this may be a read error. The chain employs TRBV20-1 and TRBJ1-2; 10 bases are shared with TRBD1. Germline loops: CDR1 DFQATT, CDR2 SNEGSKA (reference sequence). The CDR3 contains 14 residues. The chain's CDR3 is CTAYRDRGKDGYTF. The CDR3 bases are TGCACTGCTTACCGGGACAGGGGTAAAGATGGCTACACCTTC.

About this clonotype: Being one base from a much bigger clone, this may be a read error. V and J are TRBV12-3 or TRBV12-4 and TRBJ2-7; D call uncertain. This CDR3 is 14 amino acids long. Here the CDR3 reads CASRLARGFYEQYF. DNA for the CDR3: TGTGCCAGCCGTTTAGCTCGAGGCTTCTACGAGCAGTACTTC.

This chain links TRBV28 with TRBJ1-2; TRBD1 aligns across 7 bases. Germline V lookup: CDR1 MDHEN, CDR2 SYDVKM. CDR3 length: 15 residues. The junction had 11 bases not matched to a gene; V was cut back by 8 bases and J by 2 bases. The CDR3 DNA sequence: TGTGCCAGCGCACCTGGGGGACAGATGAACTATGGCTACACCTTC. Its translation is CASAPGGQMNYGYTF.

This clonotype was counted at least ten times. The rearrangement links TRBV7-9 to TRBJ2-5, with TRBD1 matching over 8 bases. The germline gives CDR1 SEHNR, CDR2 FQNEAQ (reference sequence). The CDR3 is 13 residues long. J lost 2 bases, V lost 11 bases, and 7 bases had no gene match. CDR3 sequence (DNA): TGTGCCGGGGGGACAGGTGTACAAGAGACCCAGTACTTC. It is translated as CAGGTGVQETQYF.

This clonotype was seen repeatedly, ten times or more. The chain has TRBV20-1 and TRBJ2-2; D gene uncertain. CDR3 length: 14 amino acids. V lost 2 bases and J 6 bases, leaving 13 bases between the germline ends. Looked up from germline, CDR1 is DFQATT and CDR2 is SNEGSKA (reference sequence). The CDR3 region is CSARPRWAAGELFF. Here the CDR3 DNA reads TGCAGTGCTAGACCCCGGTGGGCAGCCGGGGAGCTGTTTTTT.

This clonotype was seen only a few times. The chain is built from TRBV19 and TRBJ2-1; 12 bases are shared with TRBD2. Germline assignment: CDR1 LNHDA and CDR2 SQIVND (reference sequence). The CDR3 has 19 residues. V shed 7 bases and J 4 bases; nucleotides not matched to a gene: 17. CDR3: CASTPNRVSSGRVYNEQFF. As DNA, the CDR3 is TGTGCCAGTACCCCAAACAGGGTGTCTAGCGGGAGGGTGTACAATGAGCAGTTCTTC.

This clonotype was picked up many times. The chain uses TRBV28 and TRBJ2-7, with D perhaps matching TRBD1 (5 bases). The CDR3 spans 14 residues. CDR1 MDHEN and CDR2 SYDVKM come from the germline V gene. Trimming took 6 bases from V and 3 from J, leaving 15 bases between them. CDR3 in DNA: TGTGCCAGCAGCTTGGGGCAGGCGGTCTACGAGCAGTACTTC. It specifies CASSLGQAVYEQYF.

In its sample, this clonotype was seen many times. The V gene is TRBV27, the J gene TRBJ1-1; no firm D call. In germline, CDR1 is MNHEY, CDR2 SMNVEV (reference sequence). The CDR3 runs to 13 residues. V was clipped by 4 bases and J by 11 bases, with 17 bases between them. The CDR3 region has the DNA TGTGCCAGCAGTTGGACGGGAGGGCGAGGGGCTTTCTTT. Translating it yields CASSWTGGRGAFF.

This clonotype was seen at least ten times. The CDR3 is CATEGLAGFTDTQYF. The DNA of the CDR3 is TGTGCCACCGAAGGACTAGCGGGCTTCACAGATACGCAGTATTTT. The V and J genes are TRBV7-9 and TRBJ2-3; 11 bases are a match to TRBD2. The V gene end was trimmed by 10 bases and the J gene end by 2 bases; junction bases not matched to a gene: 8. In germline, CDR1 is SEHNR, CDR2 FQNEAQ (reference sequence). The length of the CDR3 is 15 residues.

This clonotype occurred a few times. The rearrangement uses TRBV28 and TRBJ2-7; TRBD2 is a possible D gene (6 bases). Germline V CDR1 and CDR2: MDHEN, SYDVKM. V was shortened by 11 bases and J by 6 bases, with 23 bases between the two germline ends. The CDR3 is 14 residues long. The chain's CDR3 is CASQSAGYPFEQYF. CDR3 nucleotides: TGTGCCTCCCAGAGCGCGGGGTACCCTTTCGAGCAGTACTTC. Full variable domain (missing parts from reference TRBV28 and TRBJ2-7): DVKVTQSSRYLVKRTGEKVFLECVQDMDHENMFWYRQDPGLGLRLIYFSYDVKMKEKGDIPEGYSVSREKKERFSLILESASTNQTSMYLCASQSAGYPFEQYFGPGTRLTVT.

This clonotype was seen at least ten times. The rearrangement joins TRBV5-1 to TRBJ2-3; D gene ambiguous. The CDR3 runs to 13 residues. Germline V CDR1 and CDR2: SGHRS, YFSETQ. Trimming left V 2 bases short and J 2 bases short, with 6 bases between. The CDR3 nucleotides are TGCGCCAGCAGCTTTTCGACCACAGATACGCAGTATTTT. Translating gives CASSFSTTDTQYF.

There are many counts of this clonotype. V and J are TRBV12-3 or TRBV12-4 and TRBJ1-5; D is possibly TRBD1 (6 bases). The V gene lost 5 bases and the J gene lost 1 base, with 6 bases spanning the gap. The CDR3 has 13 residues. DNA of the CDR3: TGTGCCAGCAGTCAGGGGAGCAATCAGCCCCAGCATTTT. Protein: CASSQGSNQPQHF.

This clonotype was seen once. Just one base apart from a much larger clone, this may be a read error. The chain joins TRBV29-1 to TRBJ1-1, with a tentative D call TRBD1 (6 bases). This CDR3 is built from 15 residues. Germline CDR1 is SQVTM and CDR2 is ANQGSEA. This CDR3 is CCVEDRGGGNTEAFF. CDR3 coding DNA: TGCTGCGTTGAAGATCGGGGAGGGGGTAACACTGAAGCTTTCTTT.

Within the sample, this clonotype is medium-sized. The rearrangement links TRBV18 to TRBJ2-2, with D perhaps matching TRBD1 (6 bases). V dropped 2 bases and J dropped 3 bases, with 10 bases sitting between them. This CDR3 has 15 amino acids. CDR1 is KGHSH and CDR2 is LQKENI in the germline V gene. The chain's CDR3 is CASSPAQGDTGELFF. CDR3 bases: TGTGCCAGCTCACCAGCACAGGGCGACACCGGGGAGCTGTTTTTT.

This clonotype was picked up many times. The V gene is TRBV29-1, the J gene TRBJ2-4; D gene ambiguous. From germline, CDR1 is SQVTM and CDR2 ANQGSEA. The CDR3 runs 12 residues. V lost 3 bases to trimming and J lost 9 bases, with 12 bases between them. This CDR3 is CSVESSNGIQYF. In DNA form, the CDR3 reads TGCAGCGTTGAGAGTAGTAACGGCATTCAGTACTTC.

This clonotype came up many times. The rearrangement joins TRBV3-1 to TRBJ2-6; no reliable D call. CDR1 is LGHDT and CDR2 is YNNKEL in the germline V gene (reference sequence). The V end was cut by 2 bases, the J end by 1 base, with 9 bases between. The CDR3 has 16 amino acids. Here the CDR3 reads CASSQYRASGANVLTF. The DNA of the CDR3 is TGTGCCAGCAGCCAATATAGGGCATCTGGGGCCAACGTCCTGACTTTC.

This clonotype has ten or more counts. The V and J genes are TRBV6-1 and TRBJ2-5; D might be TRBD1 (6 bases). CDR3 length: 15 amino acids. Germline CDR1 is MNHNS and CDR2 is SASEGT. V was clipped by 9 bases and J by 5 bases, with 22 bases between them. CDR3 amino acids: CASSVRDTHLETQYF. The CDR3 nucleotides read TGTGCCAGTTCCGTCCGGGACACGCACTTGGAGACCCAGTACTTC.

This clonotype was recorded a few times. V usage is TRBV28 and J usage is TRBJ2-6; 10 positions agree with TRBD1. The germline CDR1 and CDR2 sequences are MDHEN and SYDVKM. After removal of 3 bases from V and 2 bases from J, the junction contained 7 bases not matched to a gene. CDR3 length: 18 residues. Here the CDR3 DNA reads TGTGCCAGCAGTTTCCGGACAGGGGGGGGGACTGGGGCCAACGTCCTGACTTTC. Residues: CASSFRTGGGTGANVLTF.

This clonotype came up many times. This chain uses TRBV28 with TRBJ2-4; D might be TRBD1 (5 bases). Germline V gene sequence: CDR1 MDHEN, CDR2 SYDVKM. The CDR3 runs 17 residues. Trimming cost V 6 bases and J 8 bases, with 26 bases left between them. The CDR3 spells CASRPNYLRVGMDIQYF. The CDR3 DNA sequence: TGTGCCAGCAGACCCAATTACCTCAGGGTGGGTATGGACATTCAGTACTTC.

This clonotype occurred a few times. The CDR3 DNA follows: TGTGCCAGCAGCTTAGGATTCGGCGAGCTATTTGGAAACACCATATATTTT. Translating gives CASSLGFGELFGNTIYF. The V call is TRBV11-2, the J call TRBJ1-3; D is undetermined. Trimming cost V 1 base and J 3 bases, with 16 bases left between them. This CDR3 has 17 residues. CDR1 and CDR2 (germline): SGHAT, FQNNGV.

This clonotype was detected ten times or more. The chain uses TRBV6-2 or TRBV6-3 and TRBJ2-7; D gene unclear. Looked up from germline, CDR1 is MNHEY and CDR2 is SVGEGT. The CDR3 is 15 amino acids. V lost 2 bases and J lost 2, with 13 bases in between. In DNA form, the CDR3 reads TGTGCCAGCAGTTACGGGATGAAGCAAACCTACGAGCAGTACTTC. The encoded protein is CASSYGMKQTYEQYF.

The table lists this clonotype with many counts. This chain links TRBV14 with TRBJ2-3, with D uncertain. From germline, CDR1 is SGHDN and CDR2 FVKESK. Trimming shortened V by 0 bases and J by 2 bases, and 9 bases separated the two germline ends. This CDR3 contains 15 residues. The CDR3 here is CASSQEIAYTDTQYF. DNA for the CDR3: TGTGCCAGCAGCCAAGAAATTGCATACACAGATACGCAGTATTTT.

Ten or more counts support this clonotype. The V call is TRBV27, the J call TRBJ2-1; possibly TRBD1 or TRBD2 for D (5 bases each). CDR1 is MNHEY and CDR2 is SMNVEV in the germline V gene (reference sequence). The CDR3 has 16 residues. V lost 6 bases to trimming and J lost 3 bases, with 18 bases between them. CDR3 nucleotide sequence: TGTGCCAGCAGCCGGACCCCCGGGACCTACTACAATGAGCAGTTCTTC. It specifies CASSRTPGTYYNEQFF.

A remark on this clonotype: Without the conserved terminal phenylalanine or tryptophan, this CDR3 likely stems from a read error. V usage is TRBV25-1 and J usage is TRBJ2-7; D is unclear. V shed 1 base and J shed 7 bases, with 11 bases lying between them. CDR3 length: 13 amino acids. From germline, CDR1 is MGHDK and CDR2 SYGVNS. This chain's CDR3 is CASSESPLVEQYS. Written as DNA, the CDR3 is TGTGCCAGCAGTGAATCCCCTCTAGTGGAGCAGTACTCC.

The sample holds many counts of this clonotype. V is TRBV20-1 and J is TRBJ2-1, with 13 nucleotides matching TRBD2. The V and J ends lost 6 bases and 7 bases, in that order; junction bases with no gene match: 18. Germline assignment: CDR1 DFQATT and CDR2 SNEGSKA (reference sequence). The CDR3 covers 18 residues. CDR3 nucleotide sequence: TGCAGTGCCCATTCTCGTGGTGGGACTAGCGGGATAACGAATGAGCAGTTCTTC. Encoded protein: CSAHSRGGTSGITNEQFF.

This clonotype was picked up many times. The chain employs TRBV29-1 and TRBJ1-2; 7 bases are shared with TRBD1. This CDR3 spans 12 amino acids. Looked up from germline, CDR1 is SQVTM and CDR2 is ANQGSEA. V lost 1 base and J lost 8; bases outside the gene matches: 4. CDR3 sequence (DNA): TGCAGCGTTGAAGCCTACAGGGGCGGCTACACCTTC. Its translation is CSVEAYRGGYTF.

Ten or more counts support this clonotype. The J gene is TRBJ2-5, the V gene TRBV29-1; 12 bases match TRBD2. Germline values: CDR1 SQVTM, CDR2 ANQGSEA. This CDR3 is 14 amino acids long. The V segment lost 4 bases and the J segment 4 bases; nucleotides outside the gene matches: 4. The chain's CDR3 is CSVGTSGKGETQYF. The CDR3 coding sequence is TGCAGCGTTGGGACTAGCGGGAAAGGAGAGACCCAGTACTTC.